A single T cell receptor beta chain is shown here with its context. Which antigen it targets is not known. No qualities accompany the bases; no much larger clone lies one base away. The sample is drawn from a study of blood T cell repertoires in COVID-19 (TCRdb year 2020). For the wider study: Samples from collaborators originated in the United States, Italy and Spain and spanned both the acute and convalescent phases of COVID-19. The prospective study material was composed of cDNA or gDNA derived from T cells, B-cell-depleted T cells, or PBMCs. Deeply sampled blood TCRbeta repertoires from subjects exposed to, actively infected with, or recovered from COVID-19 were included in the dataset. The repertoires were released in a freely available public database intended as a resource for research on the immune response to SARS-CoV-2. The samples were drawn from the first 160 participants of the ongoing ImmuneRACE study and from about 1,200 subjects provided by 6 global collaborators. Nearly every sample came with metadata listing a de-identified subject ID, COVID-19 status, age in years and sex. Where available, HLA class I and class II types were obtained from metadata supplied by the sample provider rather than from assay-based typing.

Inclusive of the bounding cysteine and phenylalanine, the CDR3 is 15 residues long. Only CDR3 DNA remains: 45 bases, in frame from the first base. Germline trimming: 4 bases from V, 3 bases from J; junction bases outside gene matches: 9. In the germline V gene (reference sequence), CDR1 corresponds to SGHKS and CDR2 to YYEKEE. Each collaborating institution followed its own protocols to collect whole blood in K2EDTA tubes. Collaborator samples were shipped for TCRbeta analysis as frozen whole blood, isolated PBMCs, or DNA extracted from either sample type. TCRbeta CDR3 regions were amplified from genomic DNA using the immunoSEQ Assay, a bias-controlled multiplex PCR. Processing in the source paper ran as follows. Nucleated cell counts per sample were estimated from amplification of reference gene primers within the assay. To quantify the absolute abundance of each unique TCRbeta CDR3 rearrangement, sequence reads were collapsed and filtered. For each sample, productive Simpson clonality was calculated as the square root of Simpson's diversity index across productive rearrangements. This immuneACCESS table, as held by TCRdb, lists in-frame sequences with V and J called but not all clones. Of the missing ones, under half trace to an unresolved V gene in checked studies; the others have no known cause. V, J and clone size are taken as reported in that table, and D and trimming were inferred from the DNA itself. The sample yields fewer than 200,000 clones; under 90% were counted once. The ten largest clones take up roughly 6.8% of the sample.

Broader findings and caveats from the paper: The quantity of clinical and demographic metadata differed by source and by participant and was supplied without curation.

The sequence was collected from a human donor in a cohort sampled during active COVID-19. The sample was peripheral blood. Recombination connected TRBV5-5 to TRBJ2-7, with 8 bases matching TRBD1. In nucleotide form, the sequence is TGTGCCAGCAGCCTCCCCAGGGGGCTAAACTACGAGCAGTACTTC. Protein translation: CASSLPRGLNYEQYF.